This T cell receptor (beta chain) originates from a study of identical twins. A universal primer site arose from template switching, and cDNA bore unique molecular identifiers. Via MiXCR, TCRdb re-called the 5' RACE reads, giving one row per CDR3 protein. The table includes some 1,600,000 distinct CDR3 sequences, less than 40% detected once. CDR3 length: 16 residues. Trimming removed 5 bases from V and 0 bases from J, with 15 bases in between. Germline assignment: CDR1 SGHAT and CDR2 FQNNGV. The chain employs TRBV11-2 and TRBJ2-3; perhaps TRBD2 as D (6 bases). The sequencing sample was made of cord blood. This clonotype originated in a newborn girl in good health. CDR3 in amino acids: CASSARLGLSTDTQYF. The CDR3 DNA reads as TGTGCCAGCAGCGCTAGACTAGGGCTAAGCACAGATACGCAGTATTTT.